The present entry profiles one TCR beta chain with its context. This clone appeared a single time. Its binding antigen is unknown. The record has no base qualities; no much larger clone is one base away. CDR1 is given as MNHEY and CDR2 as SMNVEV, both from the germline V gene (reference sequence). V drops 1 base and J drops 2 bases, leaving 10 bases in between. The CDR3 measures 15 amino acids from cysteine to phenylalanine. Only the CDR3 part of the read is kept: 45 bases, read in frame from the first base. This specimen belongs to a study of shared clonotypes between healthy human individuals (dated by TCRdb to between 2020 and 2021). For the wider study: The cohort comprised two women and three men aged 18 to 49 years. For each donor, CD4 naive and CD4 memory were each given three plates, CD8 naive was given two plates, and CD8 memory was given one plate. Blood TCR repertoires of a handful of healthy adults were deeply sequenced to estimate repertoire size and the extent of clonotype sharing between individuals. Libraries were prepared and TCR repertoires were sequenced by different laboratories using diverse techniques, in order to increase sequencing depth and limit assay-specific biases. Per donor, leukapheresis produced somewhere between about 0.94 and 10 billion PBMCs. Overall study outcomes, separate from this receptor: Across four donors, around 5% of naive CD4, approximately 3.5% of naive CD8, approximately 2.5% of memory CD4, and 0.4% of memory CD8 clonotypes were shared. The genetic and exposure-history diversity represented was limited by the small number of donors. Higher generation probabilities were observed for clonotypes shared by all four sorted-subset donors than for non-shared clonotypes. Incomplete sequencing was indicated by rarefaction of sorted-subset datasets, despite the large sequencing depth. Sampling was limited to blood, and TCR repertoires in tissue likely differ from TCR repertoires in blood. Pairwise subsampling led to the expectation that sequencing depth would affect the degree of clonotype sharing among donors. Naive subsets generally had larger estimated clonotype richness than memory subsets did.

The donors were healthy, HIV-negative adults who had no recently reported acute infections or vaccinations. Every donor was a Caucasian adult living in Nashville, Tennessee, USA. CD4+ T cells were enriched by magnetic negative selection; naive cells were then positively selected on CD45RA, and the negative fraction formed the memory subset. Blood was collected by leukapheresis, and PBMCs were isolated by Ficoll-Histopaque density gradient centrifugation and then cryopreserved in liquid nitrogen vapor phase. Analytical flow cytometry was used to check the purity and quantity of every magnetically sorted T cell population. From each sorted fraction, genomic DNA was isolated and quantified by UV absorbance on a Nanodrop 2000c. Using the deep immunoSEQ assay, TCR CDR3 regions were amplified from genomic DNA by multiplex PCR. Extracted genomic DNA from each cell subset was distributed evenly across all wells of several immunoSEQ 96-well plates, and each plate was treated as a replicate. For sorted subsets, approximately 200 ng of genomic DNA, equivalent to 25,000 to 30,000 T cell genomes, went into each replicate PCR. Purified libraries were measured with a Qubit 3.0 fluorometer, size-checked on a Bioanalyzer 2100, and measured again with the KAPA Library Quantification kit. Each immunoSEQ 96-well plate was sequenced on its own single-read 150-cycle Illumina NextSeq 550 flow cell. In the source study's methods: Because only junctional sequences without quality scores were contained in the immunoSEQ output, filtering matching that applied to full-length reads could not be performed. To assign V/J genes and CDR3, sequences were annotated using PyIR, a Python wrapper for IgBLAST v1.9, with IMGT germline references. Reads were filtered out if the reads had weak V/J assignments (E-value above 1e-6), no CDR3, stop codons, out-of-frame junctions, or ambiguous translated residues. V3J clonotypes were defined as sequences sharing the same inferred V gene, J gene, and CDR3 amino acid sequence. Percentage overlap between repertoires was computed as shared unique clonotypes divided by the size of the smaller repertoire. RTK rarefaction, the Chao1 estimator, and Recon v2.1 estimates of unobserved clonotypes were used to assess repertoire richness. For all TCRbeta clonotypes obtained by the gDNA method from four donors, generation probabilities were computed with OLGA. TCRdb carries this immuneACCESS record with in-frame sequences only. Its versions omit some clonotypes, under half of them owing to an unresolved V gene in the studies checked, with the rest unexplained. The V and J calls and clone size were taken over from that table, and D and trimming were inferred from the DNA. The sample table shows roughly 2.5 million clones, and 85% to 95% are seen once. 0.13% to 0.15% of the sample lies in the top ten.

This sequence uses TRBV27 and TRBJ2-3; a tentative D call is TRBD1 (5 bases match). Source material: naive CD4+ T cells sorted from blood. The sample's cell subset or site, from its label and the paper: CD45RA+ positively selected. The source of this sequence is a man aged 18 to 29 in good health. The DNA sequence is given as TGTGCCAGCAGTTTATTCCGGACAACCACAGATACGCAGTATTTT. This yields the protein CASSLFRTTTDTQYF.